One and the same sample provided the 32 T cell receptor beta chains below, sequenced in a study of OX40 agonist ivuxolimab in advanced cancers. Clones were sequenced by immunoSEQ multiplex PCR, and TCRdb holds only the in-frame ones, with some missing. The sample holds roughly 54,000 clones; more than 85% are singletons and the top ten take approximately 1.5%. The sequencing used CD4+ or CD8+ T cells sorted from blood, collected in a trial of the OX40 agonist ivuxolimab. Receptors originate from an adult with an advanced solid tumor such as melanoma, head and neck, liver or kidney cancer.

The chain couples TRBV11-2 to TRBJ2-7; maybe TRBD2 (5 bases). In germline, CDR1 is SGHAT, CDR2 FQNNGV. V lost 1 base and J 7 bases, leaving 5 bases between the germline ends. The CDR3 has 11 residues. The CDR3 here is CASSLGEEQYF. The CDR3 DNA sequence: TGTGCCAGCAGCTTAGGGGAGGAGCAGTACTTC.

The V gene is TRBV5-1, the J gene TRBJ1-2; D uncertain. From germline, CDR1 is SGHRS and CDR2 YFSETQ. V was pared by 0 bases and J by 2 bases, with 8 bases between. CDR3 length equals 14 residues. The DNA for the CDR3 is TGCGCCAGCAGCTTGGGTCAAGCAAACTATGGCTACACCTTC. This codes for CASSLGQANYGYTF.

This CDR3 reads CASSPTGQVPYEQYF. The DNA of the CDR3 is TGTGCCAGCAGCCCTACGGGACAGGTCCCCTACGAGCAGTACTTC. The rearrangement links TRBV14 to TRBJ2-7, with 8 bases aligning to TRBD1. The germline V gene has CDR1 SGHDN and CDR2 FVKESK. V shed 4 bases and J 2 bases; nucleotides not matched to a gene: 7. This CDR3 has 15 amino acids.

The chain uses TRBV29-1 and TRBJ2-7; D possibly corresponds to TRBD1 (6 bases). Deletions cut 6 bases from V and 6 bases from J, with 15 bases between. This CDR3 has 12 residues. CDR1 and CDR2 (germline): SQVTM, ANQGSEA. Written as DNA, the CDR3 is TGCAGCGTACGGGACAACTTAGCCGAGCAGTACTTC. Its protein product is CSVRDNLAEQYF.

The CDR3 region has the DNA TGTGCCAGCAGCCCCGGACACTCGAACACTGAAGCTTTCTTT. Translating gives CASSPGHSNTEAFF. This rearrangement joins TRBV7-6 to TRBJ1-1, with D maybe TRBD1 (5 bases). V lost 5 bases and J 1 base, leaving 11 bases between the germline ends. The length of the CDR3 is 14 residues. In germline, CDR1 is SGHVS, CDR2 FNYEAQ.

J is TRBJ2-3 and V is TRBV5-1, with D perhaps assigned TRBD1 or TRBD2 (5 bases each). The CDR3 covers 14 residues. Germline lookup yields CDR1 SGHRS and CDR2 YFSETQ. Trimming shortened V by 4 bases and J by 1 base, and 10 bases separated the two germline ends. CDR3 residues: CASSPWGRTDTQYF. CDR3 in DNA: TGCGCCAGCAGCCCTTGGGGACGCACAGATACGCAGTATTTT.

This clone was detected once. The chain employs TRBV5-1 and TRBJ1-6; no clear D gene. This CDR3 region has 17 residues. The germline V gene encodes CDR1 SGHRS and CDR2 YFSETQ. V dropped 7 bases and J dropped 0 bases, with 17 bases sitting between them. Here the CDR3 reads CASWDGTLSSYNSPLHF. CDR3 bases: TGCGCCAGCTGGGATGGTACATTGAGCTCCTATAATTCACCCCTCCACTTT.

The chain is built from TRBV18 and TRBJ2-5; 8 bases are a match to TRBD1. The J call is in doubt because the DNA end fits TRBJ2-7 better. Germline V CDR1 and CDR2: KGHSH, LQKENI. The CDR3 runs to 15 residues. Here the CDR3 reads CASSPGQGLPYEQYF. CDR3 DNA sequence: TGTGCCAGCTCACCTGGACAGGGACTGCCCTACGAGCAGTACTTC.

V usage is TRBV5-4 and J usage is TRBJ2-3, with 11 bases that match TRBD2. This CDR3 is 16 amino acids long. The germline gives CDR1 SGHNT, CDR2 YYREEE (reference sequence). The ends lost 4 bases at V and 2 bases at J; junction bases unmatched: 6. In nucleotides, the CDR3 is TGTGCCAGCAGCACAGGGACTAGCGGCTACACAGATACGCAGTATTTT. Its protein is CASSTGTSGYTDTQYF.

V gene TRBV7-9 combines with J gene TRBJ1-1; a weak D match, TRBD1 (5 bases). V lost 3 bases to trimming and J lost 1 base, with 9 bases between them. The CDR3 loop spans 14 amino acids. Germline CDR1 reads SEHNR; CDR2 reads FQNEAQ (reference sequence). The CDR3 is CASSFTDRNTEAFF. CDR3 nucleotides: TGTGCCAGCAGCTTCACCGACAGGAACACTGAAGCTTTCTTT.

The chain links TRBV5-1 to TRBJ2-5; 15 bases match TRBD2. This CDR3 is built from 16 residues. V lost 4 bases and J lost 2; bases outside the gene matches: 3. Per germline, CDR1 SGHRS and CDR2 YFSETQ. CDR3 sequence reads: CASSPGTSGGQETQYF. The CDR3 DNA is TGCGCCAGCAGCCCCGGGACTAGCGGGGGGCAAGAGACCCAGTACTTC.

V is TRBV7-3 and J is TRBJ1-5; D is undetermined. Per the germline V gene, CDR1 is SGHTA and CDR2 is FQGTGA. The CDR3 totals 13 residues. V was cut by 5 bases and J by 6 bases, with 11 bases left in between. The CDR3 loop reads CASSNERSQPQHF. DNA for the CDR3: TGTGCCAGCAGCAATGAAAGGAGTCAGCCCCAGCATTTT.

The V and J genes are TRBV5-4 and TRBJ2-7, with D hard to call. Germline V gene lookup returns CDR1 SGHNT and CDR2 YYREEE (reference sequence). The CDR3 runs 15 residues. V lost 4 bases and J lost 4, with 18 bases in between. The CDR3 protein is CASSPGSPRAYEQYF. The CDR3 nucleotides read TGTGCCAGCAGCCCGGGCTCTCCTAGAGCGTACGAGCAGTACTTC. The variable domain in full, completed from reference TRBV5-4 and TRBJ2-7, reads ETGVTQSPTHLIKTRGQQVTLRCSSQSGHNTVSWYQQALGQGPQFIFQYYREEENGRGNFPPRFSGLQFPNYSSELNVNALELDDSALYLCASSPGSPRAYEQYFGPGTRLTVT.

This chain joins TRBV6-4 and TRBJ1-1; D gene unclear. V gave up 6 bases and J gave up 1 base, with 9 bases separating them. The CDR3 length is 13 residues. The germline CDR1 and CDR2 sequences are MRHNA and SNTAGT. The CDR3 DNA follows: TGTGCCAGCAGAGGCAGTCCGAACACTGAAGCTTTCTTT. It encodes CASRGSPNTEAFF.

This clone was recorded once. The chain recombines TRBV5-1 with TRBJ2-2, with D perhaps TRBD2 (6 bases). V was shortened by 4 bases and J by 5 bases, with 15 bases between the two germline ends. Per germline, CDR1 SGHRS and CDR2 YFSETQ. The CDR3 contains 15 residues. This chain's CDR3 is CASSPGTLYTGELFF. DNA of the CDR3: TGCGCCAGCAGCCCCGGGACTCTTTATACCGGGGAGCTGTTTTTT.

The chain carries TRBV4-1 and TRBJ2-7, with TRBD1 as a possible D gene (6 bases). Trimming removed 4 bases at V and 2 bases at J, with 15 bases between. The CDR3 spans 15 residues. Germline CDR1 and CDR2: MGHRA and YSYEKL. CDR3 region: CASSRSAGDTYEQYF. CDR3 nucleotide sequence: TGCGCCAGCAGCCGCTCGGCAGGGGACACCTACGAGCAGTACTTC.

J is TRBJ1-1 and V is TRBV10-2; D is possibly TRBD1 (6 bases). Between the trimmed V and J ends, which lost 2 bases and 4 bases, there was a span of 11 bases. This CDR3 has 14 residues. Germline loops: CDR1 WSHSY, CDR2 SAAADI. The CDR3 reads CASSEPSRGTEAFF. The CDR3 DNA reads TGCGCCAGCAGTGAGCCATCCAGGGGCACTGAAGCTTTCTTT.

V is TRBV2 and J is TRBJ1-5; no reliable D call. The CDR3 has 13 amino acids. Looked up from germline, CDR1 is SNHLY and CDR2 is FYNNEI. V was shortened by 5 bases and J by 0 bases, with 5 bases between the two germline ends. The CDR3 sequence: CASSPYSNQPQHF. CDR3 nucleotide sequence: TGTGCCAGCAGTCCTTATAGCAATCAGCCCCAGCATTTT.

V gene TRBV28 combines with J gene TRBJ1-4; maybe TRBD1 (6 bases). CDR3 size: 15 residues. Deletions cut 6 bases from V and 4 bases from J, with 15 bases between. Germline loops: CDR1 MDHEN, CDR2 SYDVKM. CDR3 coding DNA: TGTGCCAGCAGCTCTTCAGGGGTGGTTAATGAAAAACTGTTTTTT. Translating gives CASSSSGVVNEKLFF.

V is TRBV2 and J is TRBJ2-5; tentatively, D is TRBD2 (5 bases). Germline CDR1 reads SNHLY; CDR2 reads FYNNEI. V lost 8 bases and J 0 bases, leaving 13 bases between the germline ends. CDR3 length: 14 residues. This chain's CDR3 is CASAGPGYQETQYF. The CDR3 nucleotides are TGTGCCAGCGCTGGTCCGGGGTACCAAGAGACCCAGTACTTC.

CDR3 DNA sequence: TGTGCCACCAGCAGCCGATATCGACAGGCTGGGGCCAACGTCCTGACTTTC. Protein: CATSSRYRQAGANVLTF. V is TRBV15 and J is TRBJ2-6; D might be TRBD1 (6 bases). V gave up 3 bases and J gave up 2 bases, with 14 bases separating them. The CDR3 spans 17 residues. Germline CDR1 reads LNHNV; CDR2 reads YYDKDF (reference sequence).

This rearrangement joins TRBV2 to TRBJ1-1, with D perhaps matching TRBD1 (6 bases). Per the germline V gene, CDR1 is SNHLY and CDR2 is FYNNEI. The CDR3 totals 15 residues. Trimming took 6 bases from V and 0 from J, leaving 14 bases between them. CDR3 nucleotide sequence: TGTGCCAGCAGGGACAGTTCCTTTATGAACACTGAAGCTTTCTTT. Residues: CASRDSSFMNTEAFF.

The rearrangement uses TRBV6-5 and TRBJ1-1; no definite D call. Germline values: CDR1 MNHEY, CDR2 SVGAGI. V was clipped by 2 bases and J by 4 bases, with 8 bases between them. This CDR3 comprises 13 residues. The CDR3: CASSYGQSTEAFF. The CDR3 DNA reads TGTGCCAGCAGTTACGGTCAGAGCACTGAAGCTTTCTTT.

The rearrangement uses TRBV10-1 and TRBJ1-3; 10 bases match TRBD1. With V trimmed by 6 bases and J by 4 bases, 9 bases remained unmatched. The CDR3 loop spans 16 amino acids. The germline V gene has CDR1 WNHNN and CDR2 SYGVQD (reference sequence). The DNA of the CDR3 is TGCGCCAGCAGGGGCAGACAGGGGGCAAAAGGAAACACCATATATTTT. As protein: CASRGRQGAKGNTIYF.

The CDR3 nucleotides are TGCGCCAGCAGTGCCCCAGGGGCATCTGGAAACACCATATATTTT. Its protein product is CASSAPGASGNTIYF. V is TRBV10-2 and J is TRBJ1-3, with D possibly being TRBD1 (6 bases). CDR1 WSHSY and CDR2 SAAADI come from the germline V gene. Between the trimmed V and J ends, which lost 4 bases and 1 base, there was a span of 11 bases. The length of the CDR3 is 15 residues.

This rearrangement joins TRBV19 to TRBJ2-3; TRBD2 might be the D (6 bases). The CDR3 has 15 residues. Germline lookup yields CDR1 LNHDA and CDR2 SQIVND (reference sequence). V lost 7 bases and J 1 base, leaving 15 bases between the germline ends. In nucleotides, the CDR3 is TGTGCCAGTAATACCGGGAGCGGCGGCACAGATACGCAGTATTTT. It is translated as CASNTGSGGTDTQYF.

CDR3 DNA sequence: TGTGCCACATCCTCGGGGGAGGCGGAAAAACTGTTTTTT. Translation: CATSSGEAEKLFF. The rearrangement uses TRBV7-9 and TRBJ1-4, with D perhaps matching TRBD1 (5 bases). CDR1 is SEHNR, CDR2 FQNEAQ, per germline (reference sequence). The V end was cut by 10 bases, the J end by 8 bases, with 17 bases between. The CDR3 is 13 amino acids.

This clone was counted a few times. The chain has TRBV30 and TRBJ1-2; TRBD1 agrees at 7 bases. With V trimmed by 2 bases and J by 5 bases, 14 bases remained unmatched. The length of the CDR3 is 16 residues. The germline V gene has CDR1 GTSNPN and CDR2 SVGIG (reference sequence). The CDR3 DNA sequence: TGTGCCTGGAGTTCCCCGCAGGGACAGACCTATTATGGCTACACCTTC. This translates into CAWSSPQGQTYYGYTF.

The V and J genes are TRBV7-8 and TRBJ2-1, with D unresolved. Germline CDR1 SGHVS, CDR2 FQNEAQ. Trimming left V 5 bases short and J 4 bases short, with 6 bases between. The CDR3 consists of 12 residues. The CDR3 is CASSPLYNEQFF. The CDR3 DNA is TGTGCCAGCAGCCCCCTTTACAATGAGCAGTTCTTC.

The gene calls are TRBV29-1 and TRBJ1-2; unclear D gene. The CDR3 runs to 13 residues. From germline, CDR1 is SQVTM and CDR2 ANQGSEA. V was shortened by 3 bases and J by 4 bases, with 12 bases between the two germline ends. The CDR3 loop is CSVEAGSPYGYTF. DNA for the CDR3: TGCAGCGTTGAGGCAGGTTCCCCCTATGGCTACACCTTC. Filled out from reference TRBV29-1 and TRBJ1-2, the complete variable domain reads SAVISQKPSRDICQRGTSLTIQCQVDSQVTMMFWYRQQPGQSLTLIATANQGSEATYESGFVIDKFPISRPNLTFSTLTVSNMSPEDSSIYLCSVEAGSPYGYTFGSGTRLTVV.

The chain recombines TRBV6-1 with TRBJ2-5; D is uncertain. The assigned J gene may be wrong: the sequence end matches TRBJ2-7 better. From germline, CDR1 is MNHNS and CDR2 SASEGT. The CDR3 runs to 10 residues. The CDR3 sequence: CAVGSYEQYF. The CDR3, as DNA: TGTGCCGTTGGTAGCTACGAGCAGTACTTC.

The V and J genes are TRBV27 and TRBJ2-1; perhaps TRBD2 as D (6 bases). This CDR3 region has 14 residues. Germline-derived CDR1 and CDR2 are MNHEY and SMNVEV (reference sequence). V was trimmed by 8 bases and J by 3 bases, leaving 14 bases between them. For the CDR3, the DNA is TGTGCCAGCGGGCGGGGAGAAAACTACAATGAGCAGTTCTTC. Residues: CASGRGENYNEQFF.